A selection of T cell receptor beta chains follows, all from one sample in a study of T-cell memory formation after mild COVID-19. TCRdb processed the 5' RACE reads anew with MiXCR; each CDR3 protein has one entry. The sample has roughly 200,000 distinct CDR3 sequences; about 21% are singletons. Sequencing input: PBMCs or a T cell subset sorted from them (not recorded which). The origin of the receptors is an adult woman who had mild COVID-19 (a few samples of this study predate the infection). Cell type and time point are not known. CDR3s include the opening cysteine and the closing phenylalanine or tryptophan. The D gene is left open where the match is weak. Clone size, where shown, is once, few, many, or a class for clones that have expanded.

>few|NA|TRBV6-4|TRBJ2-2
CASSDRDTGELFF
TGTGCCAGCAGTGACAGGGACACCGGGGAGCTGTTTTTT
>NA|NA|TRBV10-3|TRBJ2-2
CAISRRDTGELFF
TGTGCCATTTCGCGAAGAGACACCGGGGAGCTGTTTTTT
>few|TRBD2|TRBV7-8|TRBJ2-3
CASSQALKGLYSGTTDTQYF
TGTGCCAGCAGCCAAGCACTGAAGGGACTCTACAGCGGGACCACAGATACGCAGTATTTT
>NA|TRBD1|TRBV24-1|TRBJ2-3
CATSDLPESGTGATDTQYF
TGTGCCACCAGTGATTTGCCCGAATCCGGGACAGGGGCCACAGATACGCAGTATTTT
>few|NA|TRBV9|TRBJ2-5
CASSVVSGPQETQYF
TGTGCCAGCAGCGTAGTATCCGGACCCCAAGAGACCCAGTACTTC
>NA|NA|TRBV13|TRBJ2-3
CASSPRTDTQYF
TGTGCCAGCAGCCCCCGAACAGATACGCAGTATTTT
>NA|NA|TRBV11-1|TRBJ2-7
CASSHHRSTPYEQYF
TGTGCCAGCAGCCACCACAGATCAACGCCCTACGAGCAGTACTTC
>NA|NA|TRBV12-3/TRBV12-4|TRBJ2-1
CASSLPGLAGEQFF
TGTGCCAGCAGTTTGCCGGGCCTCGCTGGGGAGCAGTTCTTC
>NA|NA|TRBV7-9|TRBJ2-5
CASKGRKETQYF
TGTGCCAGCAAGGGGAGAAAAGAGACCCAGTACTTC
>NA|NA|TRBV24-1|TRBJ2-3
CATSDPDRVGTYTQYF
TGTGCCACCAGTGACCCGGATAGGGTTGGGACGTATACGCAGTATTTT
>NA|TRBD2|TRBV7-9|TRBJ2-3
CASSLSLSGGNTDTQYF
TGTGCCAGCAGCTTATCCCTTAGCGGGGGTAACACAGATACGCAGTATTTT
>NA|NA|TRBV19|TRBJ2-1
CASSTEGSYNEQFF
TGTGCCAGTAGTACAGAGGGGTCCTACAATGAGCAGTTCTTC
>many|TRBD2|TRBV7-2|TRBJ2-1
CASSLEIPAGLVLDNEQFF
TGTGCCAGCAGCTTAGAGATTCCTGCAGGACTAGTATTAGACAATGAGCAGTTCTTC
>NA|NA|TRBV30|TRBJ1-6
CASRWVGGNSPLHF
TGTGCCTCTCGCTGGGTTGGGGGCAATTCACCCCTCCACTTT
>NA|TRBD2|TRBV9|TRBJ2-1
CASSVTSGNTHEQFF
TGTGCCAGCAGCGTAACTAGCGGGAATACCCATGAGCAGTTCTTC
>NA|NA|TRBV11-2|TRBJ2-7
CASSLEYTGVYEQYF
TGTGCCAGCAGCTTAGAGTATACTGGAGTCTACGAGCAGTACTTC
>NA|NA|TRBV4-1|TRBJ1-1
CASSQEDRIGVTEAFF
TGCGCCAGCAGCCAAGAAGACAGAATCGGAGTTACTGAAGCTTTCTTT
>NA|TRBD2|TRBV11-3|TRBJ2-1
CASSFRGGFEQFF
TGTGCCAGCAGCTTCCGGGGGGGGTTTGAGCAGTTCTTC